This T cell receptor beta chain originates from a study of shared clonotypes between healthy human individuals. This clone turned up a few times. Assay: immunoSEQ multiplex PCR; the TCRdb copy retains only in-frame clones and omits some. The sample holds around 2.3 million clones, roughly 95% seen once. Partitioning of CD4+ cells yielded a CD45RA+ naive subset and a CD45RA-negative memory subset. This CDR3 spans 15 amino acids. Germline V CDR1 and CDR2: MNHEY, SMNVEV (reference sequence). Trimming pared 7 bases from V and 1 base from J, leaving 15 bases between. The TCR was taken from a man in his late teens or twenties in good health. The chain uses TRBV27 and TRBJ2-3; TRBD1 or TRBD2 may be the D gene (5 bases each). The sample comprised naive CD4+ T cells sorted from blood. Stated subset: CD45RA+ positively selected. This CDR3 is CASTPWGRGTDTQYF. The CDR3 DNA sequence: TGTGCCAGCACCCCCTGGGGACGCGGCACAGATACGCAGTATTTT.